What follows is one T cell receptor beta chain and its context. The antigen is not known. The collection from each donor was one heparinised blood draw averaging roughly 110 mL. This CDR3 region has 15 residues. Trimming removed 4 bases from V and 0 bases from J; junction bases left unmatched: 2. Per germline, CDR1 MNHEY and CDR2 SMNVEV (reference sequence). Expressed TCRB transcripts got sequenced, as all isolated RNA was reverse transcribed. Sequencing was performed with immunoSEQ multiplex PCR; in TCRdb, only in-frame clones are kept and a portion is missing. The data show 60,000 or so clones, with around 63% seen just once and 2% to 2.5% held by the top ten. The data belong to a study of beta chain features in type 1 diabetes. Overall study results and limits: Whatever favoring of shorter templates PCR might show would apply equally to patients and controls.

The chain joins TRBV27 to TRBJ2-1; 8 bases align to TRBD1. The sequence was collected from a woman under 30 in good health. Sequences were obtained from Tregs from blood. The CDR3 is CASSSQGASYNEQFF. The CDR3 DNA follows: TGTGCCAGCAGTTCTCAGGGGGCCTCCTACAATGAGCAGTTCTTC.